This is a list of T cell receptor beta chains from one sample in a study of T cell responses to AZD1222 COVID-19 vaccine. Sequencing used immunoSEQ multiplex PCR; TCRdb keeps in-frame clones, though not all of them. The table includes about 180,000 clones, about 88% detected once. Sample: peripheral blood, taken on day 0 of AZD1222 vaccination. Receptors were obtained from an adult in good health. Each CDR3 is given with its conserved first and last residue. D genes are given only for firm matches. Size is stated for part of the rows, as once, few or many counts, or as a class when the clone is expanded.

D gene: TRBD1
V gene: TRBV19
J gene: TRBJ1-2
clone size: NA
CDR3 length: 14
CDR3 DNA: TGTGCCAGTAGCCGATCGAACAGGGGTAACGGCTACACCTTC
CDR3 protein: CASSRSNRGNGYTF

D gene: TRBD1
V gene: TRBV30
J gene: TRBJ1-4
clone size: NA
CDR3 length: 14
CDR3 DNA: TGTGCCTGGGGGGACAGGGGGCGAGGTGAAAAACTGTTTTTT
CDR3 protein: CAWGDRGRGEKLFF

D gene: NA
V gene: TRBV13
J gene: TRBJ2-1
clone size: NA
CDR3 length: 17
CDR3 DNA: TGTGCCAGCACCCTGACCGAGGGTCTTCGAGGCTACAATGAGCAGTTCTTC
CDR3 protein: CASTLTEGLRGYNEQFF

D gene: NA
V gene: TRBV7-2
J gene: TRBJ2-6
clone size: NA
CDR3 length: 15
CDR3 DNA: TGTGCCAGCAGCCGCGACAGGACAGGGGCCAACGTCCTGACTTTC
CDR3 protein: CASSRDRTGANVLTF

D gene: NA
V gene: TRBV28
J gene: TRBJ1-5
clone size: NA
CDR3 length: 13
CDR3 DNA: TGTGCCAGCAAACCGGGGGACAATCAGCCCCAGCATTTT
CDR3 protein: CASKPGDNQPQHF

D gene: NA
V gene: TRBV28
J gene: TRBJ1-6
clone size: NA
CDR3 length: 13
CDR3 DNA: TGTGCCCTCAGAGGCGCCTATAATTCACCCCTCCACTTT
CDR3 protein: CALRGAYNSPLHF

D gene: TRBD1
V gene: TRBV6-4
J gene: TRBJ1-1
clone size: once
CDR3 length: 14
CDR3 DNA: TGTGCCAGCAGGCCCGGGACAGGGTCCACTGAAGCTTTCTTT
CDR3 protein: CASRPGTGSTEAFF

D gene: TRBD2
V gene: TRBV27
J gene: TRBJ2-5
clone size: NA
CDR3 length: 14
CDR3 DNA: TGTGCCACACGGAGAGCGGGGGTCCGGGAGACCCAGTACTTC
CDR3 protein: CATRRAGVRETQYF

D gene: NA
V gene: TRBV11-2
J gene: TRBJ2-7
clone size: NA
CDR3 length: 14
CDR3 DNA: TGTGCCAGCAGCTCTTTATCACCCGGCCACGAGCAGTACTTC
CDR3 protein: CASSSLSPGHEQYF

D gene: TRBD2
V gene: TRBV28
J gene: TRBJ2-1
clone size: NA
CDR3 length: 14
CDR3 DNA: TGTGCCAGCAGTTTAGCGGGGGGGCTGAATGAGCAGTTCTTC
CDR3 protein: CASSLAGGLNEQFF

D gene: TRBD1
V gene: TRBV6-1
J gene: TRBJ1-5
clone size: once
CDR3 length: 14
CDR3 DNA: TGTGCCAGCAGTAGACAGGGGCCCGGACAGCCCCAGCATTTT
CDR3 protein: CASSRQGPGQPQHF

D gene: TRBD2
V gene: TRBV19
J gene: TRBJ2-3
clone size: NA
CDR3 length: 15
CDR3 DNA: TGTGCCAGTAGTATAGCGGGGGGGACCACAGATACGCAGTATTTT
CDR3 protein: CASSIAGGTTDTQYF

D gene: NA
V gene: TRBV28
J gene: TRBJ1-1
clone size: NA
CDR3 length: 14
CDR3 DNA: TGTGCCAGCAGTTTAAGGGGCACGAACACTGAAGCTTTCTTT
CDR3 protein: CASSLRGTNTEAFF

D gene: TRBD1
V gene: TRBV30
J gene: TRBJ1-2
clone size: NA
CDR3 length: 15
CDR3 DNA: TGTGCCTGGAGAGAGGACAGGGTAGGCGGCTATGGCTACACCTTC
CDR3 protein: CAWREDRVGGYGYTF

D gene: NA
V gene: TRBV5-8
J gene: TRBJ2-7
clone size: NA
CDR3 length: 14
CDR3 DNA: TGTGCCAGCAGCTTCCTGGGACTTACCTACGAGCAGTACTTC
CDR3 protein: CASSFLGLTYEQYF

D gene: NA
V gene: TRBV7-2
J gene: TRBJ1-5
clone size: NA
CDR3 length: 14
CDR3 DNA: TGTGCCAGCAGCTTAGTTGGGTTGGGTCAGCCCCAGCATTTT
CDR3 protein: CASSLVGLGQPQHF

D gene: NA
V gene: TRBV10-2
J gene: TRBJ1-5
clone size: NA
CDR3 length: 12
CDR3 DNA: TGCGCCAGCAGGATGGGGAGTCAGCCCCAGCATTTT
CDR3 protein: CASRMGSQPQHF

D gene: NA
V gene: TRBV21-1
J gene: TRBJ1-1
clone size: NA
CDR3 length: 16
CDR3 DNA: TGTGCCAGCAGCACCGAATGGCGCAGGGGAAGGACTGAAGCTTTCTTT
CDR3 protein: CASSTEWRRGRTEAFF

D gene: NA
V gene: TRBV3-1/TRBV3-2
J gene: TRBJ1-2
clone size: NA
CDR3 length: 14
CDR3 DNA: TGTGCCAGCAGCCCTAGGGCAGGGCTGGATGGCTACACCTTC
CDR3 protein: CASSPRAGLDGYTF

D gene: NA
V gene: TRBV7-2
J gene: TRBJ2-2
clone size: NA
CDR3 length: 15
CDR3 DNA: TGTGCCAGCAGCCCCCAGGGCCGAAACACCGGGGAGCTGTTTTTT
CDR3 protein: CASSPQGRNTGELFF

D gene: NA
V gene: TRBV6-1
J gene: TRBJ2-3
clone size: NA
CDR3 length: 17
CDR3 DNA: TGTGCCAGCAGTGCCCCCGGATCAGCACGGGCCACAGATACGCAGTATTTT
CDR3 protein: CASSAPGSARATDTQYF

D gene: NA
V gene: TRBV5-1
J gene: TRBJ2-7
clone size: NA
CDR3 length: 15
CDR3 DNA: TGCGCCAGCAGCTTCGAGCAGAAGGACTCCTACGAGCAGTACTTC
CDR3 protein: CASSFEQKDSYEQYF

D gene: NA
V gene: TRBV5-4
J gene: TRBJ2-3
clone size: NA
CDR3 length: 14
CDR3 DNA: TGTGCCAGCAGCTTTGATAGACCGCCAGATACGCAGTATTTT
CDR3 protein: CASSFDRPPDTQYF

D gene: TRBD1
V gene: TRBV6-5
J gene: TRBJ1-1
clone size: NA
CDR3 length: 13
CDR3 DNA: TGTGCCAGCAAGAGGACAGGGGGCACTGAAGCTTTCTTT
CDR3 protein: CASKRTGGTEAFF

D gene: NA
V gene: TRBV6-5
J gene: TRBJ2-1
clone size: NA
CDR3 length: 15
CDR3 DNA: TGTGCCAGCAGTCGGGGTGGAGCGGGTAAGGATGAGCAGTTCTTC
CDR3 protein: CASSRGGAGKDEQFF

D gene: NA
V gene: TRBV4-3
J gene: TRBJ2-1
clone size: NA
CDR3 length: 14
CDR3 DNA: TGCGCCAGCAGCAAAGCCCTCCAGGGGAACGAGCAGTTCTTC
CDR3 protein: CASSKALQGNEQFF

D gene: TRBD1
V gene: TRBV10-3
J gene: TRBJ1-2
clone size: NA
CDR3 length: 14
CDR3 DNA: TGTGCCATCAGCAACCGGACAGGGCTCTATGGCTACACCTTC
CDR3 protein: CAISNRTGLYGYTF

D gene: NA
V gene: TRBV7-2
J gene: TRBJ2-1
clone size: NA
CDR3 length: 14
CDR3 DNA: TGTGCCAGCAGCTTAGCCGCCTCCAGGGGTGAGCAGTTCTTC
CDR3 protein: CASSLAASRGEQFF

D gene: NA
V gene: TRBV6-6
J gene: TRBJ2-2
clone size: NA
CDR3 length: 16
CDR3 DNA: TGTGCCAGCAGTTACTTGACAGGTTCGAACACCGGGGAGCTGTTTTTT
CDR3 protein: CASSYLTGSNTGELFF

D gene: NA
V gene: TRBV28
J gene: TRBJ1-5
clone size: NA
CDR3 length: 16
CDR3 DNA: TGTGCCAGCAGTTTAGACCCGGTCCGGACGGATCAGCCCCAGCATTTT
CDR3 protein: CASSLDPVRTDQPQHF

D gene: NA
V gene: TRBV2
J gene: TRBJ1-1
clone size: few
CDR3 length: 14
CDR3 DNA: TGTGCCAGCAACTTACCAGTGGGGAACACTGAAGCTTTCTTT
CDR3 protein: CASNLPVGNTEAFF

D gene: TRBD1
V gene: TRBV11-2
J gene: TRBJ2-7
clone size: NA
CDR3 length: 14
CDR3 DNA: TGTGCCAGCAGCTTAGGGCAGGGGGCATACGAGCAGTACTTC
CDR3 protein: CASSLGQGAYEQYF

D gene: NA
V gene: TRBV14
J gene: TRBJ1-4
clone size: NA
CDR3 length: 15
CDR3 DNA: TGTGCCAGCAGCCAAGACGCCGGGATAGGCGAAAAACTGTTTTTT
CDR3 protein: CASSQDAGIGEKLFF

D gene: TRBD1
V gene: TRBV29-1
J gene: TRBJ1-4
clone size: NA
CDR3 length: 14
CDR3 DNA: TGCAGCGTTGTGAGGGGGACAGGGAATGAAAAACTGTTTTTT
CDR3 protein: CSVVRGTGNEKLFF

D gene: NA
V gene: TRBV7-8
J gene: TRBJ1-4
clone size: NA
CDR3 length: 15
CDR3 DNA: TGTGCCAGCAGTTCCCGATTTACAACTAATGAAAAACTGTTTTTT
CDR3 protein: CASSSRFTTNEKLFF

D gene: NA
V gene: TRBV3-1/TRBV3-2
J gene: TRBJ2-7
clone size: once
CDR3 length: 12
CDR3 DNA: TGTGCCAGCAGCCAAGATGCGTCCGAGCAGTACTTC
CDR3 protein: CASSQDASEQYF

D gene: TRBD1
V gene: TRBV19
J gene: TRBJ1-2
clone size: NA
CDR3 length: 15
CDR3 DNA: TGTGCCAGTAGTATTCGACAGGGCACTAACTATGGCTACACCTTC
CDR3 protein: CASSIRQGTNYGYTF

D gene: NA
V gene: TRBV3-1/TRBV3-2
J gene: TRBJ1-6
clone size: NA
CDR3 length: 15
CDR3 DNA: TGTGCCAGCAGCCAAGATTTCCCGGGCAATTCACCCCTCCACTTT
CDR3 protein: CASSQDFPGNSPLHF